The 32 T cell receptor beta chains presented below share a single source sample, sequenced in a study of T cell responses to AZD1222 COVID-19 vaccine (dated by TCRdb to the early 2020s). Libraries were prepared through the immunoSEQ multiplex PCR assay. The table comes from immuneACCESS by way of TCRdb, which keeps in-frame sequences with V and J called. Part of the clones is missing from these tables; in studies checked, under half for an unresolved V gene and the rest for unknown reasons. This sample is represented by 65,000 to 80,000 clones; about 90% of them were singletons. The ten biggest clones cover around 7.1% of the sample. The time point label here, explained by the study, means: baseline before first vaccination. The treatment or condition label on this specimen signifies: meningococcal conjugate vaccine given as trial control. The source was peripheral blood, collected on day 0 of MenACWY control vaccination. These receptors were collected from an adult in good health.

V and J are TRBV4-3 and TRBJ1-1; D remains unclear. The CDR3 is 13 amino acids. Germline V gene data show CDR1 as LGHNA and CDR2 as YSLEER. Trimming stripped 5 bases from V and 1 base from J, with 8 bases between. CDR3 nucleotides: TGCGCCAGCAGCGAGACGGGGAACACTGAAGCTTTCTTT. This encodes CASSETGNTEAFF.

The rearrangement joins TRBV6-5 to TRBJ1-6; D unclear. The CDR3 has 12 residues. V was clipped by 4 bases and J by 5 bases, with 3 bases between them. CDR1 and CDR2 (germline): MNHEY, SVGAGI. CDR3 loop: CASSSNNSPLHF. The CDR3 coding sequence is TGTGCCAGCAGTTCCAATAATTCACCCCTCCACTTT.

The rearrangement uses TRBV6-5 and TRBJ2-3; TRBD1 might be the D (6 bases). The germline V gene has CDR1 MNHEY and CDR2 SVGAGI. V lost 6 bases and J lost 2, with 12 bases in between. This CDR3 is 14 amino acids long. The CDR3 DNA sequence: TGTGCCAGCAGCCTACAGGGCGCCACAGATACGCAGTATTTT. Protein product: CASSLQGATDTQYF.

The CDR3 DNA sequence: TGCGCCAGCAGTCCGGGGGGTAGCGGCCAAGAGACCCAGTACTTC. Translation gives CASSPGGSGQETQYF. The V gene is TRBV10-1, the J gene TRBJ2-5; 7 nucleotides agree with TRBD2. The J segment lost 1 base and the V segment lost 5 bases, leaving 7 bases of the junction unmatched. The CDR3 has 15 amino acids. Germline-derived CDR1 and CDR2 are WNHNN and SYGVQD (reference sequence).

The chain couples TRBV9 to TRBJ1-4, with unresolved D. The CDR3 spans 14 residues. The germline CDR1 and CDR2 sequences are SGDLS and YYNGEE. V lost 0 bases and J lost 4, with 7 bases in between. The CDR3 sequence: CASSVGGFNEKLFF. The CDR3 DNA is TGTGCCAGCAGCGTAGGCGGTTTTAATGAAAAACTGTTTTTT.

The V call is TRBV3-1 (or the pseudogene TRBV3-2), the J call TRBJ2-1; D possibly corresponds to TRBD1 (6 bases). V was shortened by 6 bases and J by 5 bases, with 8 bases between the two germline ends. The CDR3 contains 12 residues. Germline-derived CDR1 and CDR2 are LGHDT and YNNKEL (reference sequence). The CDR3 DNA follows: TGTGCCAGCAGTGGGGGCCACAATGAGCAGTTCTTC. This gives the protein CASSGGHNEQFF.

The sample holds one count of this clone. The V call is TRBV9, the J call TRBJ2-2; TRBD2 aligns across 9 bases. CDR1 and CDR2 (germline): SGDLS, YYNGEE. V lost 5 bases, J lost 4 bases, and 0 bases stayed unmatched. This CDR3 comprises 13 residues. DNA of the CDR3: TGTGCCAGCAGGACTAGCGGCACCGGGGAGCTGTTTTTT. It yields the protein CASRTSGTGELFF.

The genes are TRBV19 and TRBJ2-7; 7 bases are a match to TRBD1. Germline V gene data show CDR1 as LNHDA and CDR2 as SQIVND (reference sequence). The CDR3 has 12 amino acids. Unmatched junction bases numbered 4, after V lost 6 bases and J lost 5 bases. The CDR3 here is CASSLGGDEQYF. CDR3 DNA sequence: TGTGCCAGTAGCCTAGGGGGCGACGAGCAGTACTTC.

This chain connects TRBV12-3 or TRBV12-4 to TRBJ2-3; D unresolved. The CDR3 consists of 12 residues. V lost 5 bases to trimming and J lost 5 bases, with 8 bases between them. This CDR3 is CASSPPGDTQYF. The CDR3 DNA reads TGTGCCAGCAGTCCCCCGGGAGATACGCAGTATTTT.

The gene calls are TRBV28 and TRBJ2-5; D gene uncertain. CDR3 length: 13 residues. V gave up 2 bases and J gave up 4 bases, with 8 bases separating them. Germline V gives CDR1 MDHEN, CDR2 SYDVKM. CDR3 sequence reads: CASSLVDRETQYF. CDR3 in DNA: TGTGCCAGCAGTTTAGTCGACCGAGAGACCCAGTACTTC.

This CDR3 reads CASSRRTGDYGYTF. The CDR3 DNA reads TGTGCCAGCAGCAGACGGACAGGGGACTATGGCTACACCTTC. The V call is TRBV7-9, the J call TRBJ1-2, with 9 bases identical to TRBD1. CDR3 length equals 14 residues. V lost 5 bases, J lost 3 bases, and 4 bases stayed unmatched. Germline CDR1 SEHNR, CDR2 FQNEAQ (reference sequence).

This clone turned up a few times. The rearrangement links TRBV9 to TRBJ1-6; D might be TRBD1 (5 bases). Germline V CDR1 and CDR2: SGDLS, YYNGEE. The CDR3 sequence is 15 residues long. Trimming cost V 0 bases and J 8 bases, with 12 bases left between them. Written as DNA, the CDR3 is TGTGCCAGCAGCGTAGAAGGACAAGGGGATTCACCCCTCCACTTT. This codes for CASSVEGQGDSPLHF.

The V call is TRBV5-4, the J call TRBJ1-5, with D maybe TRBD1 (6 bases). The CDR3 runs 15 residues. The germline V and J ends were trimmed by 0 bases and 3 bases, with 10 bases remaining between them. Per germline, CDR1 SGHNT and CDR2 YYREEE (reference sequence). Written as DNA, the CDR3 is TGTGCCAGCAGCTTGGGGGGGCAGAACAATCAGCCCCAGCATTTT. The encoded protein is CASSLGGQNNQPQHF.

The rearrangement links TRBV15 to TRBJ2-2; TRBD2 aligns across 11 bases. J lost 4 bases, V lost 4 bases, and 2 bases had no gene match. This CDR3 contains 15 residues. Germline values: CDR1 LNHNV, CDR2 YYDKDF (reference sequence). The DNA of the CDR3 is TGTGCCACCAGCATTACTAGCGGGGGCACCGGGGAGCTGTTTTTT. Amino acids: CATSITSGGTGELFF.

The CDR3 region has the DNA TGTGCCACCAGTGACGTAACAGGGGCCACAGATACGCAGTATTTT. Translating it yields CATSDVTGATDTQYF. The chain has TRBV24-1 and TRBJ2-3; 7 bases agree with TRBD1. This CDR3 has 15 amino acids. In germline, CDR1 is KGHDR, CDR2 SFDVKD. V shed 4 bases and J 2 bases; nucleotides not matched to a gene: 5.

Turning to this clone: The sample contains more than one DNA sequence encoding this CDR3. The chain employs TRBV6-5 and TRBJ2-2, with 7 nucleotides matching TRBD2. After removal of 0 bases from V and 5 bases from J, the junction contained 0 bases not matched to a gene. The CDR3 spans 14 residues. Germline V gene data show CDR1 as MNHEY and CDR2 as SVGAGI. DNA for the CDR3: TGTGCCAGCAGTTACTCGGGAGGGACCGGGGAGCTGTTTTTT. It yields the protein CASSYSGGTGELFF.

J is TRBJ1-2 and V is TRBV6-5; tentatively, D is TRBD1 (5 bases). Germline CDR1 is MNHEY and CDR2 is SVGAGI. There are 13 residues in the CDR3. V was clipped by 5 bases and J by 4 bases, with 11 bases between them. The CDR3 bases are TGTGCCAGCAGTCCAGGGAGAGTCTATGGCTACACCTTC. Translation: CASSPGRVYGYTF.

This chain connects TRBV28 to TRBJ2-2; TRBD1 aligns across 8 bases. Trimming at V came to 2 bases and at J to 3 bases, leaving 2 bases not matched to a gene. Looked up from germline, CDR1 is MDHEN and CDR2 is SYDVKM. This CDR3 has 15 residues. The CDR3 DNA follows: TGTGCCAGCAGTTTAGGGGGACAGGACACCGGGGAGCTGTTTTTT. Protein sequence: CASSLGGQDTGELFF.

The chain combines TRBV12-5 with TRBJ1-5, with D perhaps matching TRBD1 (5 bases). Deletions cut 1 base from V and 9 bases from J, with 13 bases between. This CDR3 has 14 amino acids. Germline values: CDR1 LGHNT, CDR2 FRNRAP. The CDR3, as DNA: TGTGCTAGTGGTTTGGAAACAGGCATGGGGCCCCAGCATTTT. Translation: CASGLETGMGPQHF.

The chain links TRBV19 to TRBJ1-1; D may be TRBD1 (5 bases). This CDR3 region has 14 residues. CDR1 is LNHDA and CDR2 is SQIVND in the germline V gene (reference sequence). Trimming took off 3 bases at V and 10 bases at J, with 18 bases between the two ends. Here the CDR3 reads CASSITGAEMGAFF. The CDR3 DNA reads as TGTGCCAGTAGTATTACAGGCGCCGAGATGGGAGCTTTCTTT.

This clone came up once. The V call is TRBV19, the J call TRBJ1-2; TRBD1 matches 10 bases. The V segment lost 1 base and the J segment 7 bases; nucleotides outside the gene matches: 6. Germline lookup yields CDR1 LNHDA and CDR2 SQIVND (reference sequence). The CDR3 is 15 residues long. The CDR3 reads CASSIAGQGVRGYTF. The CDR3 DNA follows: TGTGCCAGTAGTATAGCTGGACAGGGGGTACGTGGCTACACCTTC.

This clone is medium-sized by share. This chain uses TRBV12-3 or TRBV12-4 with TRBJ2-4, with TRBD1 matching 7 bases. The V segment lost 5 bases and the J segment 5 bases; nucleotides outside the gene matches: 3. The CDR3 runs to 13 residues. Written as DNA, the CDR3 is TGTGCCAGCAGTACCGGGACAGAAAACATTCAGTACTTC. This sequence encodes CASSTGTENIQYF.

This clone has a handful of counts. Here the CDR3 reads CASSQVGGFVTEAFF. The CDR3 region has the DNA TGTGCCAGCAGCCAAGTAGGAGGTTTCGTCACTGAAGCTTTCTTT. The genes are TRBV3-1 (or the pseudogene TRBV3-2) and TRBJ1-1; unclear D gene. This CDR3 is built from 15 residues. Germline-derived CDR1 and CDR2 are LGHDT and YNNKEL (reference sequence). The V gene lost 1 base and the J gene lost 4 bases, with 13 bases spanning the gap.

V is TRBV19 and J is TRBJ2-6, with 7 bases that match TRBD1. The CDR3 spans 16 residues. V dropped 6 bases and J dropped 3; count of bases not matched to a gene: 8. Looked up from germline, CDR1 is LNHDA and CDR2 is SQIVND (reference sequence). The CDR3 DNA follows: TGTGCCAGTAGGCGGTCGACAGGGTTTGGGGCCAACGTCCTGACTTTC. It is translated as CASRRSTGFGANVLTF.

This chain joins TRBV6-4 and TRBJ2-3; 8 nucleotides match TRBD2. Germline V gives CDR1 MRHNA, CDR2 SNTAGT. CDR3 length: 15 residues. Unmatched junction bases numbered 8, after V lost 5 bases and J lost 4 bases. The CDR3 protein is CASSPLAGGPDTQYF. The CDR3 region has the DNA TGTGCCAGCAGTCCCCTGGCGGGGGGCCCAGATACGCAGTATTTT.

Of note for this clone: Other DNA sequences of this sample code for an identical CDR3. This chain joins TRBV9 and TRBJ1-6; weak D call: TRBD1 (6 bases). Germline V gene sequence: CDR1 SGDLS, CDR2 YYNGEE. With 0 bases removed from V and 6 bases from J, the gap between germline ends came to 10 bases. The CDR3 consists of 15 residues. CDR3 sequence: CASSVGQERNSPLHF. The CDR3 DNA reads as TGTGCCAGCAGCGTAGGACAGGAACGTAATTCACCCCTCCACTTT.

This chain connects TRBV19 to TRBJ1-1, with 12 nucleotides matching TRBD1. Germline CDR1 and CDR2: LNHDA and SQIVND (reference sequence). Trimming took 5 bases from V and 5 from J; bases not matched to a gene: 6. The CDR3 has 15 amino acids. CDR3 sequence: CASSRDRGLLTEAFF. The CDR3 DNA is TGTGCCAGTAGTCGGGACAGGGGGCTGTTGACTGAAGCTTTCTTT.

This clone appeared a single time. This sequence joins TRBV6-5 and TRBJ1-6; 7 bases are a match to TRBD1. V was clipped by 5 bases and J by 5 bases; unmatched bases: 3. The germline CDR1 and CDR2 sequences are MNHEY and SVGAGI. This CDR3 spans 14 amino acids. CDR3 loop: CASSPTGHNSPLHF. The CDR3 DNA reads as TGTGCCAGCAGTCCGACAGGGCATAATTCACCCCTCCACTTT.

CDR3 nucleotide sequence: TGTGCCAGCAGCTCCCAAGTGTACCAAGAGACCCAGTACTTC. Encoded protein: CASSSQVYQETQYF. The chain couples TRBV7-9 to TRBJ2-5, with D hard to call. CDR1 is SEHNR and CDR2 is FQNEAQ in the germline V gene (reference sequence). The germline V and J ends were trimmed by 4 bases and 0 bases, with 9 bases remaining between them. The CDR3 sequence is 14 residues long.

This chain joins TRBV19 and TRBJ2-1, with 8 bases lining up with TRBD1. Per the germline V gene, CDR1 is LNHDA and CDR2 is SQIVND (reference sequence). This CDR3 comprises 14 residues. The V gene end was trimmed by 5 bases and the J gene end by 5 bases; junction bases not matched to a gene: 5. The CDR3 reads CASSFRDRHNEQFF. The CDR3 DNA reads TGTGCCAGTAGTTTCCGGGACAGGCACAATGAGCAGTTCTTC.

The chain couples TRBV5-1 to TRBJ2-1; D call uncertain. In germline, CDR1 is SGHRS, CDR2 YFSETQ. The V end was cut by 0 bases, the J end by 9 bases, with 13 bases between. The CDR3 spans 14 residues. The DNA of the CDR3 is TGCGCCAGCAGCTTGGAAACGCTAGTCTCTGAGCAGTTCTTC. Residues: CASSLETLVSEQFF. Together with reference TRBV5-1 and TRBJ2-1, the CDR3 gives the full variable domain: KAGVTQTPRYLIKTRGQQVTLSCSPISGHRSVSWYQQTPGQGLQFLFEYFSETQRNKGNFPGRFSGRQFSNSRSEMNVSTLELGDSALYLCASSLETLVSEQFFGPGTRLTVL.

V usage is TRBV6-4 and J usage is TRBJ2-3; TRBD1 might be the D (5 bases). In germline, CDR1 is MRHNA, CDR2 SNTAGT. The CDR3 spans 15 residues. Between the trimmed V and J ends, which lost 4 bases and 2 bases, there was a span of 13 bases. Here the CDR3 DNA reads TGTGCCAGCAGTGCCACGACAGTCAACACAGATACGCAGTATTTT. Translating it yields CASSATTVNTDTQYF.